The source of this T cell receptor (beta chain) is a study of identical twins. CDR3 length equals 14 residues. V gave up 4 bases and J gave up 4 bases, with 11 bases separating them. MiXCR, applied by TCRdb to the 5' RACE reads, yields one record per CDR3 protein. The table lists 1.5 million to 2 million distinct CDR3 sequences, less than 40% of them singletons. Study conclusions and caveats: Monozygotic twin pairs showed more out-of-frame TCR alpha sharing than models estimated. The authors noted that invariant MAIT and iNKT cells could partly confound zero-insertion analyses. Where out-of-frame alpha sequences were twin-shared, they showed excess low generation probability.

The sample holds many counts of this clonotype. Its specificity is not known. Sequencing was done on a sample of cord blood. The chain joins TRBV12-3 or TRBV12-4 to TRBJ1-5, with D possibly matching TRBD1 (6 bases). This receptor was identified in a newborn girl in good health. The DNA of the CDR3 is TGTGCCAGCAGTTGGACAGACTCTAATCAGCCCCAGCATTTT. Translated: CASSWTDSNQPQHF.